Listed here are 3 T cell receptor beta chains from one sample, sequenced in a study of PD-1 blockade in classical Hodgkin lymphoma. Libraries were prepared by immunoSEQ multiplex PCR; TCRdb keeps only in-frame clonotypes and omits some of them. The sample shows under 45,000 clones, around 64% of them seen only once. Time point meaning: cycle 4 day 1 (C4D1), after less than 7 weeks of nivolumab. Each patient's relapse followed autologous stem cell transplantation, and brentuximab vedotin exposure varied. Sequences were derived from peripheral blood mononuclear cells (PBMCs), sampled before the fourth cycle of nivolumab. Every receptor here comes from a human donor with classical Hodgkin lymphoma.

Only a few counts were recorded for this clone. The V gene is TRBV28, the J gene TRBJ2-5; possibly TRBD2 for D (6 bases). V was cut by 7 bases and J by 5 bases, with 8 bases left in between. CDR1 is MDHEN and CDR2 is SYDVKM in the germline V gene. This CDR3 has 11 amino acids. This chain's CDR3 is CASTGRETQYF. The DNA for the CDR3 is TGTGCCAGCACTGGGAGGGAGACCCAGTACTTC.

This chain uses TRBV6-6 with TRBJ1-5; 7 bases fit TRBD1. The V and J ends lost 6 bases and 5 bases, in that order; junction bases with no gene match: 10. This CDR3 region has 15 residues. Germline V gene lookup returns CDR1 MNHNY and CDR2 SVGAGI (reference sequence). CDR3 nucleotides: TGTGCCAGCAGACCCCTCGACAGGGATTATCAGCCCCAGCATTTT. It encodes CASRPLDRDYQPQHF.

The chain joins TRBV2 to TRBJ2-7, with D unresolved. From germline, CDR1 is SNHLY and CDR2 FYNNEI. CDR3 length: 15 amino acids. Trimming stripped 6 bases from V and 0 bases from J, with 15 bases between. The CDR3 bases are TGTGCCAGCAGCGATACAGAGTTTAGCTCCTACGAGCAGTACTTC. Protein product: CASSDTEFSSYEQYF.